The TCR beta chain described here comes from a study of cytomegalovirus exposure and HLA in healthy donors. Vbeta (60) and Jbeta (13) primers were used in the PCR. Assay: immunoSEQ multiplex PCR; the TCRdb copy retains only in-frame clones and omits some. The sample contains about 180,000 clones, 65% to 85% of which appear only once. Sequencing was performed on PBMCs. The sequence was collected from a woman between 50 and 59 years old in good health and CMV-seropositive.

Here the CDR3 DNA reads TGTGCCAGCAGTCCTGACAGGGCCACCTACGAGCAGTACTTC. Translation: CASSPDRATYEQYF. The rearrangement links TRBV28 to TRBJ2-5, with 7 bases fitting TRBD1. The DNA end is a closer match to TRBJ2-7, so the J assignment may be wrong. Germline CDR1 is MDHEN and CDR2 is SYDVKM. This CDR3 is 14 amino acids long.